What follows are 3 T cell receptor beta chains derived from one specimen sequenced in a study of a mutant IDH1 vaccine in newly diagnosed glioma. TCRdb's table, derived via immunoSEQ multiplex PCR, lists solely in-frame clones and lacks some. The sample has 40,000 or so clones, 80% to 95% seen once. Time point: week 5, during vaccination. Every vaccine dose comprised 300 ug of mutant IDH1 20-mer peptide plus topical imiquimod. What these receptors recognize is not known. The material was PBMCs, obtained from a glioma patient whose treatment included an IDH1 peptide vaccine. These receptors came from a man aged 50-59 years with glioma.

The V call is TRBV5-1, the J call TRBJ2-2; D is uncertain. This CDR3 region has 12 residues. Looked up from germline, CDR1 is SGHRS and CDR2 is YFSETQ. Between the trimmed V and J ends, which lost 4 bases and 7 bases, there was a span of 8 bases. DNA of the CDR3: TGCGCCAGCAGCCTGACTGACGGGGAGCTGTTTTTT. Its protein is CASSLTDGELFF. The full variable domain, rest sourced from reference TRBV5-1 and TRBJ2-2, is KAGVTQTPRYLIKTRGQQVTLSCSPISGHRSVSWYQQTPGQGLQFLFEYFSETQRNKGNFPGRFSGRQFSNSRSEMNVSTLELGDSALYLCASSLTDGELFFGEGSRLTVL.

The chain joins TRBV2 to TRBJ1-5; D not certain. Per germline, CDR1 SNHLY and CDR2 FYNNEI. V was trimmed by 7 bases and J by 4 bases, leaving 11 bases between them. This CDR3 has 13 amino acids. The CDR3 loop reads CASNKQGNQPQHF. In DNA form, the CDR3 reads TGTGCCAGCAATAAGCAAGGAAATCAGCCCCAGCATTTT.

The chain joins TRBV5-6 to TRBJ2-7, with unresolved D. This CDR3 region has 12 residues. Germline assignment: CDR1 SGHDT and CDR2 YYEEEE. Trimming removed 3 bases at V and 3 bases at J, with 7 bases between. The CDR3 region has the DNA TGTGCCAGCAGCTCTAATGGCTACGAGCAGTACTTC. Its protein is CASSSNGYEQYF.